Listed below are T cell receptor beta chains from one sample, sequenced in a study of T cells in Graves' hyperthyroidism and ophthalmopathy. TCRdb recomputed calls from the multiplex PCR reads with MiXCR, one row per CDR3 protein. The sample has 160,000 or so distinct CDR3 sequences; approximately 9% are singletons. Sequencing used blood. The receptor set was obtained from a woman aged 18-29 years with Graves' hyperthyroidism that later progressed to Graves' ophthalmopathy. CDR3s leave out the opening cysteine and the closing phenylalanine or tryptophan. Not every row has a clone size; where given, it reads once, few, many or a size class.

abundance | v_gene | CDR3aa
many | TRBV19 | ASSMRGNSNQPQH
many | TRBV7-9 | ASSLALGGETDTQY
few | TRBV5-8 | ASTSGHMNQPQH
many | TRBV28 | ASSLWRGQSTGELF
few | TRBV6-5 | ASSYTGSMNTEAF
many | TRBV6-1 | ASSEFLGAF
few | TRBV7-8 | ASSLVLIWGTEGGELF
many | TRBV5-1 | ASSLSRGGTEAF
- | TRBV11-2 | ASSLVLSGVNTGEQF
- | TRBV11-2 | ANSLEQPADTRY
many | TRBV5-4 | ASSLTEQETQY
many | TRBV18 | ASSPPGGGRNTEAF
- | TRBV25-1 | ASSEIPGQRTDTQY
medium-sized | TRBV20-1 | SARDLRGAHTDTQY
- | TRBV20-1 | SATGGGTRRPTDTQY
many | TRBV7-8 | ASSPSPGQGYNEQF
many | TRBV2 | ASSLQAREQY
- | TRBV20-1 | SAQLAGNVWF
many | TRBV20-1 | SADPEETQY
- | TRBV20-1 | SARHGWPGQPQH
many | TRBV11-2 | ASSLERQSRPEAF
many | TRBV28 | ASSSRDEQETQY
many | TRBV12-3/TRBV12-4 | ASSQQGWNTIY
- | TRBV19 | ASSASSGFPYEQY
- | TRBV12-3/TRBV12-4 | ASSSTSSGANVLT
many | TRBV28 | ASSLRQEGGKQY
many | TRBV2 | ASSESLGLVNTGELF
few | TRBV4-1 | ASSQEQARGYGYT
many | TRBV10-3 | AISESGQSYEQY
many | TRBV12-3/TRBV12-4 | ASTLFTRSYNEQF
few | TRBV4-2 | ASSPQTSSRQPQH
many | TRBV3-1 | ASSQGPDWRTGELF
few | TRBV6-1 | ASSEATGSGNTIY
- | TRBV4-2 | ASSQVNLDYPTDTQY
many | TRBV6-6 | ASSYLRTSGRPSSYEQY
many | TRBV5-1 | ASSLGDTYEQY